Each of the 25 T cell receptor beta chains below was sequenced from the same sample in a study of T-cell reconstitution after alpha-beta-depleted transplantation in children. The authors prepared the TCRbeta library with unique molecular identifiers. TCRdb re-analysed the PCR reads in MiXCR, keeping a single row per CDR3 protein. This table holds some 80,000 distinct CDR3 sequences, 15% to 20% found once. The input for sequencing was PBMCs, mostly from graft donor cells, taken 360 days after TCRalphabeta/CD19-depleted stem cell transplant. The receptors stem from a male patient between 2 and 10 years old who had a stem cell transplant for acute lymphoblastic leukemia, so the T cells may come from the graft donor.

This clonotype showed up many times. The chain couples TRBV7-9 to TRBJ1-2; 9 nucleotides line up with TRBD1. The CDR3 contains 14 residues. The V and J ends lost 5 bases and 6 bases, in that order; junction bases with no gene match: 7. Germline CDR1 reads SEHNR; CDR2 reads FQNEAQ (reference sequence). The DNA of the CDR3 is TGTGCCAGCAGCCCACCACAGGGGGCGAATGGCTACACCTTC. Its protein product is CASSPPQGANGYTF. Full variable domain (remainder filled in from reference TRBV7-9 and TRBJ1-2): DTGVSQNPRHKITKRGQNVTFRCDPISEHNRLYWYRQTLGQGPEFLTYFQNEAQLEKSRLLSDRFSAERPKGSFSTLEIQRTEQGDSAMYLCASSPPQGANGYTFGSGTRLTVV.

The chain has TRBV7-9 and TRBJ2-3; 11 bases line up with TRBD2. The length of the CDR3 is 14 residues. Trimming took 8 bases from V and 4 from J; bases not matched to a gene: 5. The V gene's germline CDR1 is SEHNR and CDR2 FQNEAQ (reference sequence). The DNA for the CDR3 is TGTGCCAGCGCTAGCGGGAGGAGCGCAGATACGCAGTATTTT. Amino acid sequence: CASASGRSADTQYF.

This clonotype has only a few counts. The rearrangement joins TRBV7-6 to TRBJ2-3, with D maybe TRBD2 (5 bases). Trimming left V 0 bases short and J 2 bases short, with 9 bases between. The CDR3 loop spans 15 amino acids. Germline V gene data show CDR1 as SGHVS and CDR2 as FNYEAQ. The chain's CDR3 is CASSLAGALTDTQYF. The CDR3, as DNA: TGTGCCAGCAGCTTAGCGGGAGCGCTCACAGATACGCAGTATTTT.

The V gene is TRBV11-2, the J gene TRBJ2-2, with D uncertain. The germline gives CDR1 SGHAT, CDR2 FQNNGV. Between the trimmed V and J ends, which lost 0 bases and 0 bases, there was a span of 14 bases. The CDR3 totals 18 residues. The CDR3 region has the DNA TGTGCCAGCAGCTTAGATTCCCGGTTACTCGCGAACACCGGGGAGCTGTTTTTT. Residues: CASSLDSRLLANTGELFF.

This chain uses TRBV7-9 with TRBJ2-1; maybe TRBD1 (5 bases). This CDR3 comprises 12 residues. CDR1 is SEHNR and CDR2 is FQNEAQ in the germline V gene (reference sequence). V was pared by 7 bases and J by 6 bases, with 10 bases between. DNA of the CDR3: TGTGCCAGCACCCTGGGGCTCAATGAGCAGTTCTTC. It codes for CASTLGLNEQFF.

The V and J genes are TRBV12-3 or TRBV12-4 and TRBJ2-3; D may correspond to TRBD1 or TRBD2 (6 bases each). V lost 2 bases, J lost 4 bases, and 13 bases lay in between. The CDR3 consists of 15 residues. The CDR3 DNA follows: TGTGCCAGCAGTTTAAGTCTGGAGGGGGCAGATACGCAGTATTTT. It translates to CASSLSLEGADTQYF.

J is TRBJ2-3 and V is TRBV30; no reliable D call. Trimming removed 2 bases from V and 8 bases from J, with 8 bases in between. CDR1 and CDR2 (germline): GTSNPN, SVGIG (reference sequence). The CDR3 has 11 amino acids. This CDR3 is CAWSTPATQYF. The CDR3 DNA reads as TGTGCCTGGAGTACCCCGGCTACGCAGTATTTT.

The table lists this clonotype with a few counts. The chain couples TRBV7-9 to TRBJ2-7; D is unresolved. Per germline, CDR1 SEHNR and CDR2 FQNEAQ (reference sequence). The CDR3 is 13 residues long. Deletions cut 8 bases from V and 2 bases from J, with 13 bases between. The CDR3 sequence: CASEPDGTYEQYF. In nucleotides, the CDR3 is TGTGCCAGCGAACCGGACGGTACCTACGAGCAGTACTTC.

The sample holds many counts of this clonotype. The V and J genes are TRBV12-3 or TRBV12-4 and TRBJ1-2; D gene unclear. The V and J ends lost 5 bases and 6 bases respectively, with 7 bases between them. The CDR3 has 11 amino acids. In DNA, the CDR3 is TGTGCCAGCAGTAGGAGGCATGGCTACACCTTC. Its protein product is CASSRRHGYTF.

The chain links TRBV7-9 to TRBJ2-1, with TRBD2 matching 14 bases. CDR3 length equals 15 residues. Trimming at V came to 3 bases and at J to 12 bases, leaving 7 bases not matched to a gene. CDR1 and CDR2 from the germline V gene are SEHNR and FQNEAQ (reference sequence). This CDR3 reads CASSFGTSGSVWQFF. The CDR3, as DNA: TGTGCCAGCAGCTTTGGGACTAGCGGGAGTGTTTGGCAGTTCTTC.

In this sample, this clonotype turned up a few times. The chain couples TRBV11-2 to TRBJ2-7, with 11 bases lining up with TRBD1. Germline assignment: CDR1 SGHAT and CDR2 FQNNGV. This CDR3 contains 19 residues. Unmatched junction bases numbered 17, after V lost 6 bases and J lost 1 base. The CDR3, as DNA: TGTGCCAGCAGTTTCCATACTCCGGCCCGGGACAGGGGGTCCTACGAGCAGTACTTC. Encoded protein: CASSFHTPARDRGSYEQYF.

J is TRBJ1-2 and V is TRBV5-1; D uncertain. V gave up 0 bases and J gave up 3 bases, with 15 bases separating them. Per the germline V gene, CDR1 is SGHRS and CDR2 is YFSETQ. The CDR3 is 16 amino acids. DNA of the CDR3: TGCGCCAGCAGCTTGGATACGGGGAACGTTTACTATGGCTACACCTTC. It encodes CASSLDTGNVYYGYTF.

This rearrangement joins TRBV20-1 to TRBJ2-3; 9 positions agree with TRBD2. The CDR3 has 13 residues. Germline loops: CDR1 DFQATT, CDR2 SNEGSKA (reference sequence). J gave up 5 bases and V 4 bases, and 4 bases lay outside the gene matches. DNA of the CDR3: TGCAGTGCTAAGGCTAGCGGGATAGATACGCAGTATTTT. As protein: CSAKASGIDTQYF.

This clonotype was counted only a few times. V usage is TRBV6-5 and J usage is TRBJ2-7; 7 positions agree with TRBD2. Germline CDR1 is MNHEY and CDR2 is SVGAGI. This CDR3 has 16 amino acids. Losses at the gene ends were 2 bases for V and 4 bases for J; bases not matched to a gene: 11. This CDR3 is CASSYPFAGAPYEQYF. For the CDR3, the DNA is TGTGCCAGCAGTTACCCTTTCGCGGGAGCCCCATACGAGCAGTACTTC.

The V gene is TRBV7-9, the J gene TRBJ2-3; 10 bases align to TRBD2. Germline CDR1 reads SEHNR; CDR2 reads FQNEAQ (reference sequence). The CDR3 length is 17 residues. The V gene end was trimmed by 5 bases and the J gene end by 0 bases; junction bases not matched to a gene: 8. In DNA, the CDR3 is TGTGCCAGCAGCCCACAGGGACTAGCGATTAGCACAGATACGCAGTATTTT. As protein: CASSPQGLAISTDTQYF.

The rearrangement uses TRBV5-4 and TRBJ2-1; D is unclear. Trimming stripped 0 bases from V and 0 bases from J, with 7 bases between. CDR1 SGHNT and CDR2 YYREEE come from the germline V gene (reference sequence). The CDR3 has 15 residues. The CDR3 loop is CASSLELRSYNEQFF. The DNA for the CDR3 is TGTGCCAGCAGCTTGGAGCTACGCTCCTACAATGAGCAGTTCTTC.

The chain combines TRBV7-2 with TRBJ2-7; 7 bases map to TRBD1. V lost 4 bases to trimming and J lost 1 base; unmatched junction nucleotides: 7. CDR3 length: 15 amino acids. CDR1 is SGHTA, CDR2 FQGNSA, per germline. The CDR3: CASSSDRVLSYEQYF. The CDR3 nucleotides are TGTGCCAGCAGCTCAGACAGGGTTTTATCCTACGAGCAGTACTTC.

This clonotype was counted at least ten times. V gene TRBV12-3 or TRBV12-4 combines with J gene TRBJ2-3; TRBD1 or TRBD2 may be the D gene (6 bases each). The ends were cut back, 7 bases at V and 6 bases at J, with 14 bases in the middle. The CDR3 is 13 amino acids. CDR3 DNA sequence: TGTGCCAGCACTCTAGGGGGGAAGGATACGCAGTATTTT. Translation gives CASTLGGKDTQYF.

This clonotype was found a few times. The J gene is TRBJ2-7, the V gene TRBV7-9; D possibly corresponds to TRBD1 (6 bases). The V gene's germline CDR1 is SEHNR and CDR2 FQNEAQ (reference sequence). The CDR3 sequence is 13 residues long. V lost 1 base and J lost 3, with 7 bases in between. CDR3 bases: TGTGCCAGCAGCTTAGGACAGGACTACGAGCAGTACTTC. Protein: CASSLGQDYEQYF.

Only a few counts were recorded for this clonotype. The rearrangement links TRBV5-1 to TRBJ2-2; D is ambiguous. Germline V gene sequence: CDR1 SGHRS, CDR2 YFSETQ. V was trimmed by 1 base and J by 4 bases, leaving 5 bases between them. This CDR3 has 13 amino acids. CDR3 bases: TGCGCCAGCAGCTTGACACTCACCGGGGAGCTGTTTTTT. The encoded protein is CASSLTLTGELFF.

The chain links TRBV9 to TRBJ2-1; D uncertain. The ends were cut back, 3 bases at V and 0 bases at J, with 10 bases in the middle. Looked up from germline, CDR1 is SGDLS and CDR2 is YYNGEE. The CDR3 length is 15 residues. CDR3 sequence: CASSAGLSSYNEQFF. The DNA of the CDR3 is TGTGCCAGCAGCGCCGGCCTAAGCTCCTACAATGAGCAGTTCTTC.

A few counts support this clonotype. The genes are TRBV11-2 and TRBJ2-4; 9 bases map to TRBD2. CDR1 and CDR2 (germline): SGHAT, FQNNGV. Germline trimming cut 5 bases from V and 3 bases from J; bases unmatched to any gene: 8. This CDR3 comprises 16 residues. The CDR3 bases are TGTGCCAGCAGCCTGCTTGCGGGAGGGATCAAAAACATTCAGTACTTC. This encodes CASSLLAGGIKNIQYF. The full variable domain, completed using reference TRBV11-2 and TRBJ2-4, is EAGVAQSPRYKIIEKRQSVAFWCNPISGHATLYWYQQILGQGPKLLIQFQNNGVVDDSQLPKDRFSAERLKGVDSTLKIQPAKLEDSAVYLCASSLLAGGIKNIQYFGAGTRLSVL.

This clonotype occurred a few times. CDR3 sequence (DNA): TGTGCCAGCAGCCAGGACAGGGCAGACTCACCCCTCCACTTT. Amino acids: CASSQDRADSPLHF. J is TRBJ1-6 and V is TRBV5-5; 8 nucleotides align to TRBD1. The J segment lost 10 bases and the V segment lost 4 bases, leaving 7 bases of the junction unmatched. Germline values: CDR1 SGHKS, CDR2 YYEKEE (reference sequence). There are 14 residues in the CDR3.

This clonotype came up a few times. The chain has TRBV24-1 and TRBJ2-7; TRBD1 is a possible D gene (5 bases). There are 14 residues in the CDR3. CDR1 and CDR2 (germline): KGHDR, SFDVKD. The V gene lost 7 bases and the J gene lost 2 bases, with 14 bases spanning the gap. CDR3 sequence reads: CATRQGVPPYEQYF. CDR3 coding DNA: TGTGCCACCAGGCAGGGTGTTCCCCCCTACGAGCAGTACTTC.

This clonotype was detected once. The CDR3 loop is CASSEGTGTPDTDTQYF. In DNA form, the CDR3 reads TGTGCCAGCAGTGAAGGGACTGGGACACCAGACACAGATACGCAGTATTTT. The rearrangement joins TRBV2 to TRBJ2-3; perhaps TRBD1 as D (6 bases). CDR3 length: 17 amino acids. CDR1 SNHLY and CDR2 FYNNEI come from the germline V gene. V was clipped by 1 base and J by 2 bases, with 16 bases between them. Full variable domain (missing parts from reference TRBV2 and TRBJ2-3): EPEVTQTPSHQVTQMGQEVILRCVPISNHLYFYWYRQILGQKVEFLVSFYNNEISEKSEIFDDQFSVERPDGSNFTLKIRSTKLEDSAMYFCASSEGTGTPDTDTQYFGPGTRLTVL.